This TCR beta chain was sequenced during a study of cytomegalovirus exposure and HLA in healthy donors. Study-level information: Falling in the Caucasian-associated ancestry cluster were 80% to 85% of approximately 410 genotyped donors. Overall study results and limits: Reportedly, diagnosis of cytomegalovirus status by the classifier showed high specificity and sensitivity.

This clone was seen a few times. Its target is unknown. The CDR3 is made up of 13 amino acids. Per the germline V gene, CDR1 is SGHDT and CDR2 is YYEEEE. Trimming removed 6 bases at V and 1 base at J, with 10 bases between. The PCR made use of 60 Vbeta and 13 Jbeta primers. Produced via immunoSEQ multiplex PCR; TCRdb's table is partial and in-frame only. The sample includes more than 80,000 clones, around 81% seen only once; the top ten take more than 3%. V and J are TRBV5-6 and TRBJ1-1; a weak D match, TRBD1 (5 bases). The sequence came from a female donor in good health and CMV-seropositive. Sequenced material: PBMCs. The CDR3 region is CASNRPPNTEAFF. The DNA of the CDR3 is TGTGCCAGCAACAGGCCCCCGAACACTGAAGCTTTCTTT.